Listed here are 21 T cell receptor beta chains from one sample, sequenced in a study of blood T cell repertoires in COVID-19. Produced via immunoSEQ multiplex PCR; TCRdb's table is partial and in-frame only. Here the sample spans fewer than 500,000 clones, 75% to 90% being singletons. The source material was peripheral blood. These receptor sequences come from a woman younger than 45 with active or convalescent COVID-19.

In DNA, the CDR3 is TGCGCCAGCAGCTTGGCGGGGGGCATTGAGCAGTTCTTC. Translation gives CASSLAGGIEQFF. This chain links TRBV5-1 with TRBJ2-1; D possibly corresponds to TRBD2 (7 bases). The CDR3 has 13 residues. V gave up 0 bases and J gave up 9 bases, with 10 bases separating them. Germline V gene lookup returns CDR1 SGHRS and CDR2 YFSETQ.

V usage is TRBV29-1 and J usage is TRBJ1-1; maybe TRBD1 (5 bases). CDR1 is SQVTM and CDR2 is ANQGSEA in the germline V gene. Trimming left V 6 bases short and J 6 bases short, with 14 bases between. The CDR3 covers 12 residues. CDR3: CSVAKGLAEAFF. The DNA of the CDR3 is TGCAGCGTGGCTAAGGGGTTGGCTGAAGCTTTCTTT.

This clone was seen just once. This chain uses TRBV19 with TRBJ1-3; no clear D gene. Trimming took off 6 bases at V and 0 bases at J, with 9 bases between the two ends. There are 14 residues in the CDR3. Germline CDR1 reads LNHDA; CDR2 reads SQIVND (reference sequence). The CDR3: CASRTPISGNTIYF. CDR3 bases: TGTGCCAGTAGAACACCAATCTCTGGAAACACCATATATTTT.

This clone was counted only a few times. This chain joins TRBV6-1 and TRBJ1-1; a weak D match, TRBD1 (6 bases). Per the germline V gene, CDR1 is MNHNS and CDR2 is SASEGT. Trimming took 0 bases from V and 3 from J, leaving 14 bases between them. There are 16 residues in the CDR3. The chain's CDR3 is CASSEATGRGDTEAFF. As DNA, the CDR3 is TGTGCCAGCAGTGAAGCCACCGGCAGGGGAGACACTGAAGCTTTCTTT.

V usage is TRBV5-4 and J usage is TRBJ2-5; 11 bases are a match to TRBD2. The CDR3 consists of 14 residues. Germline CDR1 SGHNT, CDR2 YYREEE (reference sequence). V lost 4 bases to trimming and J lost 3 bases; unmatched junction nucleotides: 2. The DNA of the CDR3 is TGTGCCAGCAGCCCGGGACTAGCGGAAGAGACCCAGTACTTC. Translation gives CASSPGLAEETQYF.

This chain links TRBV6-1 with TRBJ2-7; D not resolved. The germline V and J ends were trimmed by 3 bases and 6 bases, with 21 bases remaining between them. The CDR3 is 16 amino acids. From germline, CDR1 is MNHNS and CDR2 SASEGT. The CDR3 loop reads CASSDNPARPVSEQYF. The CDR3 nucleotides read TGTGCCAGCAGTGACAACCCTGCACGCCCTGTTAGCGAGCAGTACTTC.

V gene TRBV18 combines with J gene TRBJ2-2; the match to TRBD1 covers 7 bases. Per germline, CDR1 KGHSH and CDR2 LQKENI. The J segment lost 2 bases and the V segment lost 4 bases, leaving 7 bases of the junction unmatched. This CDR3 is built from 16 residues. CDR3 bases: TGTGCCAGCTCACGGACAGGAGTTCGAAACACCGGGGAGCTGTTTTTT. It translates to CASSRTGVRNTGELFF.

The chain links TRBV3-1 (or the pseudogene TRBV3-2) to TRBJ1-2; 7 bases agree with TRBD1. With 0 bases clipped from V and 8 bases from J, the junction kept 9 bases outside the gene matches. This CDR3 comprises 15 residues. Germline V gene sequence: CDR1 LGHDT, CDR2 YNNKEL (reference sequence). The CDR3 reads CASSQEGGAGIGYTF. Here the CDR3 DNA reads TGTGCCAGCAGCCAAGAAGGGGGCGCAGGAATCGGCTACACCTTC.

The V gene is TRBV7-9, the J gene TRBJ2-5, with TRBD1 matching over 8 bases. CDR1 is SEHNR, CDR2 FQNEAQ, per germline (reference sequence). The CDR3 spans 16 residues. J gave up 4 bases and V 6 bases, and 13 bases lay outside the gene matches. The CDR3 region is CASSSAQGAGGETQYF. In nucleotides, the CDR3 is TGTGCCAGCAGTTCCGCCCAGGGGGCCGGCGGAGAGACCCAGTACTTC.

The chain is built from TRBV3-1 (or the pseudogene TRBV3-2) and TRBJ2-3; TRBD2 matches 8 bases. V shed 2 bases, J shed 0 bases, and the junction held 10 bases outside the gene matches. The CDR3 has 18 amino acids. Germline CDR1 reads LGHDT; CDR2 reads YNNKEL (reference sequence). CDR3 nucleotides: TGTGCCAGCAGCCAATTGATTGGCGGGGGGCCGAGCACAGATACGCAGTATTTT. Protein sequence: CASSQLIGGGPSTDTQYF.

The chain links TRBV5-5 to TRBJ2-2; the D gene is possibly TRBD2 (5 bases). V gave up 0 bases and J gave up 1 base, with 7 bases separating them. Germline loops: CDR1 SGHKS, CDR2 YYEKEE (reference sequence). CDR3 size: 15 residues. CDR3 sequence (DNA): TGTGCCAGCAGCTTGGTCGGGGTGAACACCGGGGAGCTGTTTTTT. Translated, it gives CASSLVGVNTGELFF.

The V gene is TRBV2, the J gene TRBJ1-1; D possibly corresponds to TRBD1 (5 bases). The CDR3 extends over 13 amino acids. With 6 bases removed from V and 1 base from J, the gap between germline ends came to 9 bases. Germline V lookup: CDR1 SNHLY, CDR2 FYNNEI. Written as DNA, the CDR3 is TGTGCCAGCAGGACAGAAAAGAACACTGAAGCTTTCTTT. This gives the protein CASRTEKNTEAFF.

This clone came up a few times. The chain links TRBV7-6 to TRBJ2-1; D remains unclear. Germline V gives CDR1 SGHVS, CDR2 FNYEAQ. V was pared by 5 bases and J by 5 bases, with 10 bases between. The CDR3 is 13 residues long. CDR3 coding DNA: TGTGCCAGCAGCCCTCTCGCGCACAATGAGCAGTTCTTC. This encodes CASSPLAHNEQFF.

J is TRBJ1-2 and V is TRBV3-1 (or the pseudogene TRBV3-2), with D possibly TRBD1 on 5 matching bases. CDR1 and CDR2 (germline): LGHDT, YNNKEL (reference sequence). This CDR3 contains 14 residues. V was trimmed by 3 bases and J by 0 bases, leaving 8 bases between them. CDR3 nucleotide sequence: TGTGCCAGCAGCCACGGGGGAGCTAACTATGGCTACACCTTC. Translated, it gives CASSHGGANYGYTF.

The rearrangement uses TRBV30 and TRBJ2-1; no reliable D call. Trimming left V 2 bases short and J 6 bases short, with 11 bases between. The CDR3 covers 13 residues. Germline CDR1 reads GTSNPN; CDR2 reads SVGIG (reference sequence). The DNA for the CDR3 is TGTGCCTGGAGTCCGACATTCTCCAATGAGCAGTTCTTC. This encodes CAWSPTFSNEQFF.

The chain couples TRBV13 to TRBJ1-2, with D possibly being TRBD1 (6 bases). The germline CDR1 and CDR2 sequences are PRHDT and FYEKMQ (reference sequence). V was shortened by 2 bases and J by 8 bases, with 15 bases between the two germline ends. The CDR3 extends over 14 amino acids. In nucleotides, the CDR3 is TGTGCCAGCAGCTTAAATTCCGCCAGGGGAGGCTACACCTTC. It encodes CASSLNSARGGYTF. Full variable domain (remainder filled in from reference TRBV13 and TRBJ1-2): AAGVIQSPRHLIKEKRETATLKCYPIPRHDTVYWYQQGPGQDPQFLISFYEKMQSDKGSIPDRFSAQQFSDYHSELNMSSLELGDSALYFCASSLNSARGGYTFGSGTRLTVV.

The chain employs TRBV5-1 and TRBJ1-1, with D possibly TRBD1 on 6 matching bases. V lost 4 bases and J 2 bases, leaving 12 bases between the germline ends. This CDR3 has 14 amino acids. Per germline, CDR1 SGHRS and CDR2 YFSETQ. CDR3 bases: TGCGCCAGCAGCGGAACAGGGTTTAACACTGAAGCTTTCTTT. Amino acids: CASSGTGFNTEAFF.

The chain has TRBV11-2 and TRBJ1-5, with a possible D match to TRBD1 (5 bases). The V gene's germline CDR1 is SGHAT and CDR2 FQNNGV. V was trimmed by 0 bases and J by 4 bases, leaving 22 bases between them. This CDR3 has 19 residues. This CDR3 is CASSLDSWGGAHLNQPQHF. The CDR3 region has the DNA TGTGCCAGCAGCTTAGACTCATGGGGAGGGGCCCACTTGAATCAGCCCCAGCATTTT.

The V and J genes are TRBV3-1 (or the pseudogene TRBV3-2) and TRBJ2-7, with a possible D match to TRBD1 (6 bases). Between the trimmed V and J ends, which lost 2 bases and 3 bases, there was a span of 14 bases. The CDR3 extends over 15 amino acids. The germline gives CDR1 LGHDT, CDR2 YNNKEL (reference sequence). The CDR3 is CASSQIGGLIYEQYF. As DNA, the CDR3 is TGTGCCAGCAGCCAAATAGGGGGTCTAATCTACGAGCAGTACTTC.

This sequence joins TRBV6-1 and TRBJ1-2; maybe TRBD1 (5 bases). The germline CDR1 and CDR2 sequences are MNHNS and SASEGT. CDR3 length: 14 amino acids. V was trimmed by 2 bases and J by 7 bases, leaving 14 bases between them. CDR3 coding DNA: TGTGCCAGCAGTGAAACCCAGGGACTGGGTGGCTACACCTTC. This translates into CASSETQGLGGYTF.

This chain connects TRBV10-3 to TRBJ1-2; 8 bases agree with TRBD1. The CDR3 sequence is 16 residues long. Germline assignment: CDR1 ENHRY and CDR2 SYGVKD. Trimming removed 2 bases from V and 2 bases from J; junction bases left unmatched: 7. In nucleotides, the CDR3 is TGTGCCATCAGTGAGCCTCGGACAGGGCGAAACTATGGCTACACCTTC. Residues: CAISEPRTGRNYGYTF.